Sequencing of this T cell receptor (beta chain) was carried out in a study of blood T cell repertoires in COVID-19. The protocol was immunoSEQ multiplex PCR, while the TCRdb copy is restricted to in-frame clones and leaves out a portion. The table lists 60,000 or so clones, 60% to 85% of them singletons, with 4.5% to 6% in the top ten. The sequencing input was peripheral blood. This clonotype originated in a human donor in a cohort sampled during active COVID-19.

The CDR3 is CASRGDTTTDTQYF. In DNA, the CDR3 is TGCGCCAGCAGAGGGGACACCACCACAGATACGCAGTATTTT. The chain uses TRBV10-1 and TRBJ2-3, with TRBD1 as a possible D gene (6 bases). CDR1 and CDR2 (germline): WNHNN, SYGVQD (reference sequence). The V end lost 6 bases, the J end lost 2 bases, and 12 bases lay between the germline ends. This CDR3 contains 14 residues.